This TCR beta chain derives from a study of blood T cell repertoires in COVID-19. The repertoire was sequenced with immunoSEQ multiplex PCR; TCRdb's copy has only in-frame clones and lacks some. The sample has approximately 250,000 clones, 86% seen once; the top ten hold about 3.6%. The CDR3 covers 15 residues. Germline CDR1 is MDHEN and CDR2 is SYDVKM. Trimming took off 4 bases at V and 5 bases at J, with 17 bases between the two ends. The TCR was taken from a man between 18 and 29 years old with active or convalescent COVID-19. The sequenced sample was peripheral blood. The gene calls are TRBV28 and TRBJ1-1; tentatively, D is TRBD1 (5 bases). CDR3 sequence reads: CASSSGGEGLTEAFF. In DNA form, the CDR3 reads TGTGCCAGCAGTTCGGGGGGGGAAGGTCTAACTGAAGCTTTCTTT. Using reference TRBV28 and TRBJ1-1 for the parts outside the CDR3, the full variable domain is DVKVTQSSRYLVKRTGEKVFLECVQDMDHENMFWYRQDPGLGLRLIYFSYDVKMKEKGDIPEGYSVSREKKERFSLILESASTNQTSMYLCASSSGGEGLTEAFFGQGTRLTVV.